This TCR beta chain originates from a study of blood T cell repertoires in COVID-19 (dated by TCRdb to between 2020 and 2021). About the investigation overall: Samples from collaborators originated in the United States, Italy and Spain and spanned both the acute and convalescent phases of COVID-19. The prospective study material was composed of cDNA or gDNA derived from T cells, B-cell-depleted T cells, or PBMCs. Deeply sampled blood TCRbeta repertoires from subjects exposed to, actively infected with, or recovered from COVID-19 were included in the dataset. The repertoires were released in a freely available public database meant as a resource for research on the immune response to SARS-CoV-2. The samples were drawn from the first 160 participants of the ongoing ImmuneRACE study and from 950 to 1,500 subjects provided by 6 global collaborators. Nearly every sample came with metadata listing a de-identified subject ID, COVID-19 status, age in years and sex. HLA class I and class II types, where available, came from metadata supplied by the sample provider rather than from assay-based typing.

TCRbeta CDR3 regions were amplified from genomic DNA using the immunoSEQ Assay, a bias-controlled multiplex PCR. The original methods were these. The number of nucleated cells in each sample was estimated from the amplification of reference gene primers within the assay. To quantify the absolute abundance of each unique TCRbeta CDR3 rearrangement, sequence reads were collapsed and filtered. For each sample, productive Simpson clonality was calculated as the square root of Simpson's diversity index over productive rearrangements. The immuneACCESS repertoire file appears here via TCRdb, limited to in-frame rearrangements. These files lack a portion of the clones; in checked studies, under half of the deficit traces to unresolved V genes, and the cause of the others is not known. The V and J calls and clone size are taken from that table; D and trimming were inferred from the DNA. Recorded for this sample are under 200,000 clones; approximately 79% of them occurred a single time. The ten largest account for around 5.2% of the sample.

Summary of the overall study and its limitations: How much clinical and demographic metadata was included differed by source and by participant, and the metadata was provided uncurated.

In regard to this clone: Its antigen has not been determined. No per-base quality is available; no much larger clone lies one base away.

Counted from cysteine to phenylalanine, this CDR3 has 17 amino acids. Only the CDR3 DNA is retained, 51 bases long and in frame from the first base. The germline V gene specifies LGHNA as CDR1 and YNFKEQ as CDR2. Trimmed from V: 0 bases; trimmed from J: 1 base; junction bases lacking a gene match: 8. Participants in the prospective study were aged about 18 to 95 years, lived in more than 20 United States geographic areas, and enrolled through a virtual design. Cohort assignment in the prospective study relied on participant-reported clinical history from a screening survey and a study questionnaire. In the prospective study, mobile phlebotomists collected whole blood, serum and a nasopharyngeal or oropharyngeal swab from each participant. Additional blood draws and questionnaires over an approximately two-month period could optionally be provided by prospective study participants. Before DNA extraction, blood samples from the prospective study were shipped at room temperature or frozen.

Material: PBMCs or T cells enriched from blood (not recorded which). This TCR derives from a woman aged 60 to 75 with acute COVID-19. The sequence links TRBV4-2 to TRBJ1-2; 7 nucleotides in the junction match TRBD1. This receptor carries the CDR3 CASSQELLRQGNYGYTF. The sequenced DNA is TGTGCCAGCAGCCAAGAACTACTTAGACAGGGTAACTATGGCTACACCTTC.